A selection of T cell receptor beta chains follows, all from one sample in a study of shared clonotypes between healthy human individuals. Sequenced by immunoSEQ multiplex PCR; TCRdb stores in-frame clones only, minus some. The table has approximately 600,000 clones, 95% seen once. Sequenced material: naive CD8+ T cells sorted from blood. These receptor sequences come from a woman in her thirties in good health. Both conserved end residues are trimmed from each CDR3.

v_call	cdr3_aa
TRBV25-1	ASSGTGNNEQF
TRBV28	AIPDGYT
TRBV6-5	ATTLEGGAGELF
TRBV27	ASKSGTGYEQY
TRBV28	ASSFLWGASGPSYNEQF
TRBV11-2	ASSLVGGQASEQY
TRBV4-2	ASSQEQSSFYEQY
TRBV6-5	ASSLLASSYEQY
TRBV28	ASSNQDSFSYEQY
TRBV5-6	ASSSGQRTDTQY
TRBV7-9	ASSSRTGKGDQPQH
TRBV5-6	ASSLTGARETQY
TRBV27	ASSLYGGPPYEQY
TRBV9	ASSGERFEQY
TRBV9	ASGGRGPEKLF
TRBV27	ASSRDRGTGNTIY
TRBV27	ASSFSTGEKMDEQY
TRBV14	ASSQGVGSSYNSPLH
TRBV5-4	ASSLYETGTAF
TRBV27	ASSPYSLNTEAF
TRBV6-1	ASRVIFREF
TRBV7-6	ASSPGGYGYT
TRBV10-2	ASSERQGSSYEQY
TRBV7-8	ASSLALLGSGSSYEQY
TRBV27	ASSSPRQATSSYNEQF
TRBV27	ASSSGSNTGELF
TRBV28	ASSLGFPGSSYEQY
TRBV28	ASSLQTGPNYEQY
TRBV28	ASSRDQINYGYT
TRBV4-1	ASRKFGSTEKNTGELF
TRBV28	ASSLDWNTEAF
TRBV6-1	ASSESGYEQY
TRBV6-5	ASKLGQTNTGELF
TRBV7-9	ASSSGGTGTDEQY
TRBV7-8	ASSLRGTGSTEAF
TRBV2	AVSLGRDGYT
TRBV29-1	SVLGTSGAQETQY
TRBV13	ASSLALLAMSSYNEQF
TRBV28	ASSSHRQGTTGELF
TRBV4-2	ASSQELWLLNTEAF
TRBV11-2	ASSLGLVRRGTEKLF
TRBV6-6	ASSYSSGSRRNEQF
TRBV25-1	ASSAWTGELF
TRBV28	ASSPTGGGSVEETQY
TRBV25-1	ASSEPNRGTEAF
TRBV27	ASSLAGGNNYGYT
TRBV29-1	SVDRGLLRT